This T cell receptor beta chain was sequenced for a study of CD8+CD57+ T cells in acquired aplastic anemia. Before being chosen for sequencing, patients had shown CD8+CD57+ cell expansion by flow cytometry. The CDR3 length is 16 residues. Losses at the gene ends were 6 bases for V and 2 bases for J; bases not matched to a gene: 10. Profiles of TCR beta VDJ and CDR3 were generated from a genomic DNA template. Using its own MiXCR run on the reads, TCRdb lists one record per CDR3 protein. The table includes more than 150,000 distinct CDR3 sequences, roughly half detected once. Of note for this clonotype: Possible read error: a much larger clone is one base away.

The V and J genes are TRBV12-3 or TRBV12-4 and TRBJ2-5, with TRBD1 matching over 9 bases. Sequenced material: sorted CD4+, CD8+, or CD8+CD57+ T cells (not recorded which) from PBMCs. The receptor's source is a human donor with aplastic anemia. DNA of the CDR3: TGTGCCAGCAGCGAGGTGGGGACAGGGAGGCAAGAGACCCAGTACTTC. It yields the protein CASSEVGTGRQETQYF.